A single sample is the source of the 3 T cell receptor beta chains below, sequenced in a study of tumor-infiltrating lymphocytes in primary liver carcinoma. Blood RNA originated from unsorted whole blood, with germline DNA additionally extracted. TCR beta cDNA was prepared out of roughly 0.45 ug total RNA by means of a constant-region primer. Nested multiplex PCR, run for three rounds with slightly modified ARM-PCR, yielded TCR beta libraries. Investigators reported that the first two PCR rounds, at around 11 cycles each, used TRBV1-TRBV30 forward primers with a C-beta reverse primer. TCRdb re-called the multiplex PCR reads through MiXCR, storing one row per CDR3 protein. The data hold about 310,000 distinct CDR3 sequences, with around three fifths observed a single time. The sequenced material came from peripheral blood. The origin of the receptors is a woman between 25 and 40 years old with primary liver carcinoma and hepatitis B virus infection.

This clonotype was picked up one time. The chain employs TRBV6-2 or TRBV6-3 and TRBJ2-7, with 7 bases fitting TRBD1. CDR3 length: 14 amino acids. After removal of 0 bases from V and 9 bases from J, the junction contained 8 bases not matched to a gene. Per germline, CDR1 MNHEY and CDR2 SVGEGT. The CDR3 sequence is CASSYSGQRGWQYF. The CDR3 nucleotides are TGTGCCAGCAGTTACTCGGGACAGAGGGGATGGCAGTACTTC.

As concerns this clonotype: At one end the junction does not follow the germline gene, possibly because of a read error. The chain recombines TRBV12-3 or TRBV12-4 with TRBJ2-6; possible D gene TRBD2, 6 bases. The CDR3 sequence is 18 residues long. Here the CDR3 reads CASSRGTGESSGADVLTF. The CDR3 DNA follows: TGTGCCAGCAGTCGGGGGACTGGGGAATCCTCTGGGGCCGACGTCCTGACTTTC.

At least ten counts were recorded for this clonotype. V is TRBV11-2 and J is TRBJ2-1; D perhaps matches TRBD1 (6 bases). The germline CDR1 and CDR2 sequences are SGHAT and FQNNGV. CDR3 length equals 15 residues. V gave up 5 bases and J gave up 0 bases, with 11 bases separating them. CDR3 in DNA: TGTGCCAGCAGCCCACAGGGTAACTCCTACAATGAGCAGTTCTTC. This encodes CASSPQGNSYNEQFF.